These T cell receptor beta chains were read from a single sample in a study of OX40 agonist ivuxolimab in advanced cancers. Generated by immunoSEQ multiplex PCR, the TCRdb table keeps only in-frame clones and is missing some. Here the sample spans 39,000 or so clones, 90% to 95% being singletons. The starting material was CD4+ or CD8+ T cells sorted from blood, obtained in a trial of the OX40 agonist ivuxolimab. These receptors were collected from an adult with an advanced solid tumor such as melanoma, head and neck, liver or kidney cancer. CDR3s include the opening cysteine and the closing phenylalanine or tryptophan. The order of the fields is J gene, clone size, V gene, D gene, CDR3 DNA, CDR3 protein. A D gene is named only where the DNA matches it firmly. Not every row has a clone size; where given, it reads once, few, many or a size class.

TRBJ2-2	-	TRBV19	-	TGTGCCAGTAGTATTCGAAACAGCGCCGGGGAGCTGTTTTTT	CASSIRNSAGELFF
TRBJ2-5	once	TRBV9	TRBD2	TGTGCCAGCAGCGTAGGTACTAGCGGTATCCAAGAGACCCAGTACTTC	CASSVGTSGIQETQYF
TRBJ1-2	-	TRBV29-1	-	TGCAGCGAGAGGGACGGCTATGGCTACACCTTC	CSERDGYGYTF
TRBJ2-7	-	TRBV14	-	TGTGCCAGCAGTTACATCGGCTGGGAGCAGTACTTC	CASSYIGWEQYF
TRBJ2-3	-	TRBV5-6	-	TGTGCCAGCAGCTTTGAAGGCGTCCGCGTCGATACGCAGTATTTT	CASSFEGVRVDTQYF
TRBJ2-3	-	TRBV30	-	TGTGCCTGGAGTGGGGGGGAAGGGGGCACAGATACGCAGTATTTT	CAWSGGEGGTDTQYF
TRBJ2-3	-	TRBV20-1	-	TGCGCCGTTCACACAGATACGCAGTATTTT	CAVHTDTQYF
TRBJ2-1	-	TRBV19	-	TGTGCCAGTAGTACGGAGGGGCGGCCCTACAATGAGCAGTTCTTC	CASSTEGRPYNEQFF
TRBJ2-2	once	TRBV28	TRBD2	TGTGCCAGCAGCCTCCGATACAGCGGGAGGCCGAACACCGGGGAGCTGTTTTTT	CASSLRYSGRPNTGELFF
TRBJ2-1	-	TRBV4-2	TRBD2	TGTGCCAGCAGCCAAGATCTTCCGGCGGGAGAGACCTACAATGAGCAGTTCTTC	CASSQDLPAGETYNEQFF
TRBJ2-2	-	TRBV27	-	TGTGCCAGCAGTTTCCCATACACCGGGGAGCTGTTTTTT	CASSFPYTGELFF